The clone carrying this T cell receptor (beta chain) showed up just once. Its matching antigen is unknown. The data stem from a study of cytomegalovirus exposure and HLA in healthy donors. Findings of the study overall: Later analysis demonstrated an association between a missense DCLRE1C variant and TCR beta V- and J-gene trimming. With DRB1 most and HLA-C fewest, TCR association rates differed between HLA loci in a later analysis.

V dropped 4 bases and J dropped 7; count of bases not matched to a gene: 3. Germline loops: CDR1 MNHEY, CDR2 SVGAGI. This CDR3 contains 13 residues. No CMV serostatus was recorded for this donor. PCR used 60 Vbeta primers and 13 Jbeta primers. Original processing notes: In a later analysis, around 10 million of 65 million to 80 million unique beta chains occurred in at least two donors. Produced via immunoSEQ multiplex PCR; TCRdb's table is partial and in-frame only. Clone size and the V and J calls come from that table; the DNA yielded D and trimming. The sample comprises roughly 93,000 clones, around three quarters of which are singletons, and approximately 8.4% rests with the top ten.

The sample consisted of PBMCs. The chain is built from TRBV6-5 and TRBJ1-2; 10 bases line up with TRBD1. This TCR derives from a human donor in good health. CDR3 sequence reads: CASSSDRGLGYTF. For the CDR3, the DNA is TGTGCCAGCAGTTCCGACAGGGGGCTTGGCTACACCTTC.